Each of the 7 T cell receptor beta chains below was sequenced from the same sample in a study of blood T cell repertoires in COVID-19. Method: immunoSEQ multiplex PCR; TCRdb's copy keeps in-frame clones and lacks some. The table lists about 120,000 clones, about 90% of them singletons, with 3.8% in the top ten. The source material was peripheral blood. The source of these receptors is a woman in her sixties with COVID-19, enrolled during active disease.

This chain links TRBV4-1 with TRBJ2-1, with D tentatively TRBD2 (5 bases). V shed 0 bases and J shed 0 bases, with 15 bases lying between them. In germline, CDR1 is MGHRA, CDR2 YSYEKL. The CDR3 sequence is 18 residues long. In nucleotides, the CDR3 is TGCGCCAGCAGCCAAGATATCGGGGTCGCGAGCTCCTACAATGAGCAGTTCTTC. This gives the protein CASSQDIGVASSYNEQFF.

The rearrangement joins TRBV6-5 to TRBJ1-2, with D maybe TRBD1 (5 bases). Germline V gene data show CDR1 as MNHEY and CDR2 as SVGAGI. Trimming pared 2 bases from V and 5 bases from J, leaving 15 bases between. This CDR3 has 15 residues. The CDR3 protein is CASSYQQDSRYGYTF. For the CDR3, the DNA is TGTGCCAGCAGTTACCAACAGGATTCAAGATATGGCTACACCTTC.

This clone was detected only once. The gene calls are TRBV2 and TRBJ1-3; D is undetermined. Looked up from germline, CDR1 is SNHLY and CDR2 is FYNNEI. With 8 bases removed from V and 0 bases from J, the gap between germline ends came to 11 bases. This CDR3 spans 14 amino acids. CDR3 DNA sequence: TGTGCCAGCCTCCTCCCGGGCTCTGGAAACACCATATATTTT. Translation: CASLLPGSGNTIYF.

The chain recombines TRBV27 with TRBJ2-7, with TRBD1 matching 9 bases. The length of the CDR3 is 15 residues. Trimming took 0 bases from V and 7 from J; bases not matched to a gene: 7. CDR1 and CDR2 (germline): MNHEY, SMNVEV (reference sequence). CDR3 protein: CASSLSLGQGGEQYF. DNA for the CDR3: TGTGCCAGCAGTTTATCTTTGGGACAGGGAGGGGAGCAGTACTTC.

The chain employs TRBV6-1 and TRBJ2-3; D possibly corresponds to TRBD1 (5 bases). CDR1 MNHNS and CDR2 SASEGT come from the germline V gene. The CDR3 loop spans 15 amino acids. The V end was cut by 2 bases, the J end by 2 bases, with 11 bases between. In DNA form, the CDR3 reads TGTGCCAGCAGTGAACTCCAGGGAACCACAGATACGCAGTATTTT. Protein product: CASSELQGTTDTQYF.

The CDR3 sequence is CSVEFSAGNTEAFF. The CDR3 bases are TGCAGCGTTGAATTTTCCGCAGGGAACACTGAAGCTTTCTTT. The chain joins TRBV29-1 to TRBJ1-1, with D unclear. The CDR3 sequence is 14 residues long. The germline gives CDR1 SQVTM, CDR2 ANQGSEA. V was trimmed by 2 bases and J by 1 base, leaving 11 bases between them.

The CDR3 bases are TGTGCCAGCAGCTCAGGGGTTTCAAATCAGCCCCAGCATTTT. Encoded protein: CASSSGVSNQPQHF. The V and J genes are TRBV7-2 and TRBJ1-5; tentative D call: TRBD1 (6 bases). Trimming pared 4 bases from V and 4 bases from J, leaving 11 bases between. Germline-derived CDR1 and CDR2 are SGHTA and FQGNSA. The CDR3 has 14 residues. The full variable domain, rest sourced from reference TRBV7-2 and TRBJ1-5, is GAGVSQSPSNKVTEKGKDVELRCDPISGHTALYWYRQSLGQGLEFLIYFQGNSAPDKSGLPSDRFSAERTGGSVSTLTIQRTQQEDSAVYLCASSSGVSNQPQHFGDGTRLSIL.